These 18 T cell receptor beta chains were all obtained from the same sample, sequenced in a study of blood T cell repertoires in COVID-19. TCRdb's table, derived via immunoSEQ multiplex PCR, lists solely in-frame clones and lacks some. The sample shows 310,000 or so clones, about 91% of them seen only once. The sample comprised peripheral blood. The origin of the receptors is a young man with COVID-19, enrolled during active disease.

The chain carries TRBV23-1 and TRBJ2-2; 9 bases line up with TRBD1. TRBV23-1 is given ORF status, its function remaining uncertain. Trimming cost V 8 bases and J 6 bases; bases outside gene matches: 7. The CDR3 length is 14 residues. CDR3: CASPGTGRAGELFF. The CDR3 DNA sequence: TGCGCCAGCCCCGGGACAGGGAGAGCCGGGGAGCTGTTTTTT.

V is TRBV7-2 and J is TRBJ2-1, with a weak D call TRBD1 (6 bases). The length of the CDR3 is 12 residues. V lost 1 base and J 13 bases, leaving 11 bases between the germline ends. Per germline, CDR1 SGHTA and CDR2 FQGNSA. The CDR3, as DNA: TGTGCCAGCAGCTTAGTCCAGGGACATCAGTTCTTC. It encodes CASSLVQGHQFF.

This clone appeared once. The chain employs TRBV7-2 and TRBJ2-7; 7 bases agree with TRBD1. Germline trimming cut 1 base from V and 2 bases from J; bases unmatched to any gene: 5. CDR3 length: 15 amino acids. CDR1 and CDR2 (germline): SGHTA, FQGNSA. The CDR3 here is CASSLGDRVAYEQYF. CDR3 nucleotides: TGTGCCAGCAGCTTAGGGGACAGAGTAGCCTACGAGCAGTACTTC.

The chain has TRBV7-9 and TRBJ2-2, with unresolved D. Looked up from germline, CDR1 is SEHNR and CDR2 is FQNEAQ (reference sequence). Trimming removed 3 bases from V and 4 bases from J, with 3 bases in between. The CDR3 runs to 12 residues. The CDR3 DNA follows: TGTGCCAGCAGCTTCGGCACCGGGGAGCTGTTTTTT. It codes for CASSFGTGELFF.

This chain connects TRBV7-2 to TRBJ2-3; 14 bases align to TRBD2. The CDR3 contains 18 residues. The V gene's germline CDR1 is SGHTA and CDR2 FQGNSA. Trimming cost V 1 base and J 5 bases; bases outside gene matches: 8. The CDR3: CASSLVLTSGGAKDTQYF. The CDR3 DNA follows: TGTGCCAGCAGCTTAGTGCTGACTAGCGGGGGGGCCAAAGATACGCAGTATTTT.

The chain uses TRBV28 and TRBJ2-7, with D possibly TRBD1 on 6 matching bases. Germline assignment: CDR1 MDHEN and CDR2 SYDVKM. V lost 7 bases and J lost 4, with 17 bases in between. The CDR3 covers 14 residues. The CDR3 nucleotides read TGTGCCAGCACCAATTCCCCACAGGGATACGAGCAGTACTTC. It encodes CASTNSPQGYEQYF.

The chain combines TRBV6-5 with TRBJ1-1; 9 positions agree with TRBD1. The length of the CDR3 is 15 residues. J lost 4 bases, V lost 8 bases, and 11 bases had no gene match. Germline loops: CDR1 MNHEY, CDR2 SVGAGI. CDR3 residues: CASFRDRDRATEAFF. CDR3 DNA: TGTGCCAGCTTCCGGGACAGGGATAGGGCCACTGAAGCTTTCTTT.

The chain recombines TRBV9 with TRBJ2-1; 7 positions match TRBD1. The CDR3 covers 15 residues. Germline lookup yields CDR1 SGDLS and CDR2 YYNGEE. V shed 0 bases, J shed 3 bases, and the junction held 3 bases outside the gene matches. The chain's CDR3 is CASSVEGQYYNEQFF. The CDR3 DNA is TGTGCCAGCAGCGTAGAGGGACAGTACTACAATGAGCAGTTCTTC. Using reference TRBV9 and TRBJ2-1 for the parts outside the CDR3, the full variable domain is DSGVTQTPKHLITATGQRVTLRCSPRSGDLSVYWYQQSLDQGLQFLIQYYNGEERAKGNILERFSAQQFPDLHSELNLSSLELGDSALYFCASSVEGQYYNEQFFGPGTRLTVL.

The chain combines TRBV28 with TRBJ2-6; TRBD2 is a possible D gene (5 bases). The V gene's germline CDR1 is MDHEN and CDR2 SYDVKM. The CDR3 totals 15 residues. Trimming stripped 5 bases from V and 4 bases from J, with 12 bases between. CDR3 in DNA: TGTGCCAGCAGTGGCGGGCATGAGGGGGCCAACGTCCTGACTTTC. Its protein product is CASSGGHEGANVLTF.

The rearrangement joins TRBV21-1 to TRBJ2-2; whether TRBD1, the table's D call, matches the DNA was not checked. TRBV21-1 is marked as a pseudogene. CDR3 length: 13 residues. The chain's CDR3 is CASSKYLSGELFF. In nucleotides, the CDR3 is TGTGCCAGCAGCAAGTATCTCAGCGGGGAGCTGTTTTTT.

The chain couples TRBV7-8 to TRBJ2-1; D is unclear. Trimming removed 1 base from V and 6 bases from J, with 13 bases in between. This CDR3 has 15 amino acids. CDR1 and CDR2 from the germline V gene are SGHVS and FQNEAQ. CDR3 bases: TGTGCCAGCAGCTTAGAGTTAGGCAGAGGCAATGAGCAGTTCTTC. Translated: CASSLELGRGNEQFF.

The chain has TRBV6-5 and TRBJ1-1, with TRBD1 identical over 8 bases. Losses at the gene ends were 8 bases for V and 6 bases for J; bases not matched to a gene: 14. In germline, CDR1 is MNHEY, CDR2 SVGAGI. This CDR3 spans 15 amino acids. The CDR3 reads CASRFNRGESAEAFF. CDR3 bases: TGTGCCAGCCGATTCAACAGGGGGGAGAGCGCTGAAGCTTTCTTT.

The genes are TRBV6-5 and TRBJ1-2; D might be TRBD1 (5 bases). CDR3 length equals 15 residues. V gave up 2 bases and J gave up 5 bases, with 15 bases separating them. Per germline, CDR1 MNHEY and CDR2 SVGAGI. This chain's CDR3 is CASSYPLGGFYGYTF. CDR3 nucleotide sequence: TGTGCCAGCAGTTACCCCCTGGGGGGGTTTTATGGCTACACCTTC.

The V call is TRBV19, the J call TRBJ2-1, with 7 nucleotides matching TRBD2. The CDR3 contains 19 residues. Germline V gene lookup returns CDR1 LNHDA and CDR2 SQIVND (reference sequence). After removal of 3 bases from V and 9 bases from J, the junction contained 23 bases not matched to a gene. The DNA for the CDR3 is TGTGCCAGTAGTATCCCTCTGGGCCGGGGGGAGTCTTTATCGGGTGAGCAGTTCTTC. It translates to CASSIPLGRGESLSGEQFF.

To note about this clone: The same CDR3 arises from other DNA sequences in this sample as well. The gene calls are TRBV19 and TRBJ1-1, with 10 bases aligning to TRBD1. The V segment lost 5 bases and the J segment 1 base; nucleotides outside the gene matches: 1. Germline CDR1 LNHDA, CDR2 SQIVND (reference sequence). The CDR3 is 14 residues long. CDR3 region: CASSRDRGNTEAFF. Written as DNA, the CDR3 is TGTGCCAGTAGTCGGGACAGGGGGAACACTGAAGCTTTCTTT.

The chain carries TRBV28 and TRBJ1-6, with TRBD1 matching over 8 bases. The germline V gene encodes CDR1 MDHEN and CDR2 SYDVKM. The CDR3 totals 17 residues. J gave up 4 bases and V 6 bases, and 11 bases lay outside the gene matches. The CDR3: CASRLPVTGDYNSPLHF. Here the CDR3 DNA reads TGTGCCAGCAGACTACCAGTGACAGGGGATTATAATTCACCCCTCCACTTT.

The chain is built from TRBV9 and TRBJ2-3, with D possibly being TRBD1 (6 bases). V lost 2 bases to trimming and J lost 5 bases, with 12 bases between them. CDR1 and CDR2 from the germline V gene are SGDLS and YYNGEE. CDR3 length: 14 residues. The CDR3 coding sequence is TGTGCCAGCAGCGTTGAACAGGGTGGAGATACGCAGTATTTT. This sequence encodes CASSVEQGGDTQYF.

CDR3 coding DNA: TGTGCCAGCAGTTTAGTCGGCGGGAGTTTCTACGAGCAGTACTTC. Residues: CASSLVGGSFYEQYF. The chain carries TRBV27 and TRBJ2-7; 7 positions match TRBD2. V lost 2 bases, J lost 3 bases, and 7 bases stayed unmatched. The CDR3 loop spans 15 amino acids. Germline V lookup: CDR1 MNHEY, CDR2 SMNVEV (reference sequence).